The clone carrying this TCR beta chain was seen many times. The antigen remains unidentified. MiXCR, applied by TCRdb to the 5' RACE reads, yields one record per CDR3 protein. The sample includes 70,000 to 95,000 distinct CDR3 sequences, 13% to 15% of them seen just once. The sample belongs to a study of neurological immune-mediated disorders. The study, taken as a whole, reports: The absence of any CDR3 amino acid sequence shared by expanded clones across subjects suggests that repertoires were private in all groups.

V gave up 5 bases and J gave up 9 bases, with 10 bases separating them. The CDR3 runs to 11 residues. The germline V gene encodes CDR1 SGHRS and CDR2 YFSETQ. Individuals who volunteered at a blood bank located in Maryland, USA, made up the group of healthy controls. The study built unsorted libraries from 2 million PBMCs kept at -80 C. The receptor was derived from a woman aged 45-59 years in good health. This rearrangement joins TRBV5-1 to TRBJ2-3; D ambiguous. Sequencing was done on a sample of PBMCs. The CDR3 sequence: CASRSDETQYF. The CDR3 DNA reads as TGCGCCAGCAGGTCGGACGAAACGCAGTATTTT.